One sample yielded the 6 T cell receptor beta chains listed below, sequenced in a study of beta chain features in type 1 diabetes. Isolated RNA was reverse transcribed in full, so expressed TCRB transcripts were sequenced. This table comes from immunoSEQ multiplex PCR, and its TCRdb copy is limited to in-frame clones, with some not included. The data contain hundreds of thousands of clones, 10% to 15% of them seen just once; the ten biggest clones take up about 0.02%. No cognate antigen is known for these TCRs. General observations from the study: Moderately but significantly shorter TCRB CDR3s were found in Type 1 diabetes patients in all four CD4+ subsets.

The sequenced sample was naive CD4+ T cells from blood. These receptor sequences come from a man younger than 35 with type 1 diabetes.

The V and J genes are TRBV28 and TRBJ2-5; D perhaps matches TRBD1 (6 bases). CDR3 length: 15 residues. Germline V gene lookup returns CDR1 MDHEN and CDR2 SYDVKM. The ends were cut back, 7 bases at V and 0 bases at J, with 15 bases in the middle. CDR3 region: CASKTGQMYQETQYF. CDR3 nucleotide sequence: TGTGCCAGCAAAACCGGACAGATGTACCAAGAGACCCAGTACTTC.

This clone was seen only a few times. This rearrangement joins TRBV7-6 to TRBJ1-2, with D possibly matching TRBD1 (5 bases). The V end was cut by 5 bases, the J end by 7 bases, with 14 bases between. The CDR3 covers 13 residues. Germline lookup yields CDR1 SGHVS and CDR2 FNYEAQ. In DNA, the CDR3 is TGTGCCAGCAGCATTCAGGTGCAGGGTGGCTACACCTTC. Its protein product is CASSIQVQGGYTF.

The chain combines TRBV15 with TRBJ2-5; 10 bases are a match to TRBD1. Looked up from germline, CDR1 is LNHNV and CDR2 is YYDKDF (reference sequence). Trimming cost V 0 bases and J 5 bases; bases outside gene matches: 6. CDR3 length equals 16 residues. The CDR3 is CATSREKRGQGETQYF. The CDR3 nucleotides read TGTGCCACCAGCAGAGAAAAGAGGGGACAGGGGGAGACCCAGTACTTC.

The CDR3: CASRGGFNSPLHF. The CDR3 bases are TGTGCCAGCAGAGGTGGGTTTAATTCACCCCTCCACTTT. The chain combines TRBV27 with TRBJ1-6; no definite D call. The CDR3 is 13 residues long. CDR1 is MNHEY and CDR2 is SMNVEV in the germline V gene (reference sequence). The germline V and J ends were trimmed by 6 bases and 6 bases, with 9 bases remaining between them.

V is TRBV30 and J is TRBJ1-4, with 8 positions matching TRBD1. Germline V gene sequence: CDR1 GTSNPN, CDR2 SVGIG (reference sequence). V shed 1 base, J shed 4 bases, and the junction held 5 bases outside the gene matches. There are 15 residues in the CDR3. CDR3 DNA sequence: TGTGCCTGGAGTGCCTCACAGGGGGTTAATGAAAAACTGTTTTTT. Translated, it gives CAWSASQGVNEKLFF.

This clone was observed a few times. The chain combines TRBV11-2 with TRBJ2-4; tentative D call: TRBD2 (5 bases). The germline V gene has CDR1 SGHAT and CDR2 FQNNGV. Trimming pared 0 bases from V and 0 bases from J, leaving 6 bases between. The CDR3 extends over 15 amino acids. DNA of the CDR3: TGTGCCAGCAGCTTAGATCGGGGAGCCAAAAACATTCAGTACTTC. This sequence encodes CASSLDRGAKNIQYF.